This TCR beta chain originates from a study of blood T cell repertoires in COVID-19. From germline, CDR1 is KGHSH and CDR2 LQKENI. The CDR3 is made up of 14 amino acids. The germline V and J ends were trimmed by 0 bases and 1 base, with 6 bases remaining between them. Data came from immunoSEQ multiplex PCR; TCRdb stores just in-frame clones and leaves some out. Of 85,000 to 100,000 clones listed, almost 90% were seen once; the top ten hold around 2.1%. The TCR was taken from a man aged 50-59 years with COVID-19, enrolled during active disease. V gene TRBV18 combines with J gene TRBJ1-2; D remains unclear. The specimen was peripheral blood. CDR3 region: CASSPPAVNYGYTF. The CDR3, as DNA: TGTGCCAGCTCACCACCGGCAGTTAACTATGGCTACACCTTC.